This T cell receptor beta chain was captured by sequencing in a study of blood T cells in healthy people across ages. Worth noting for this clonotype: Its antigen is unknown.

Per germline, CDR1 MGHDK and CDR2 SYGVNS. The CDR3 totals 16 residues. V was clipped by 8 bases and J by 3 bases; unmatched bases: 7. A second PCR, run for roughly 6 to 11 cycles, used a sample-barcoded 5' primer plus a J-beta primer mix. Each cDNA molecule was tagged by a template-switch adaptor that had 12 random nucleotides. One entry per CDR3 protein, called by TCRdb with MiXCR from the 5' RACE reads. The sample holds over a million distinct CDR3 sequences; approximately 38% are singletons and the top ten take approximately 7.9%. Study outcomes and limitations: Diversity of TCR beta correlated strongly with naive T cell percentage.

Donors ranged from roughly 6 to 95 years old and were healthy Caucasians in Russia. The authors extracted at least 5.5 micrograms of total RNA per sample. Sequencing was performed on blood. The V gene is TRBV25-1, the J gene TRBJ2-2; 12 nucleotides match TRBD2. The receptor's source is a woman between 18 and 30 years old in good health. The CDR3 is CASRTRLAGDTGELFF. In DNA form, the CDR3 reads TGTGCCAGCCGGACTCGACTAGCGGGGGACACCGGGGAGCTGTTTTTT.